One sample yielded the 22 T cell receptor beta chains listed below, sequenced in a study of blood T cell repertoires in COVID-19. TCRdb's copy holds only in-frame clones and misses some; the assay was immunoSEQ multiplex PCR. The sample holds approximately 530,000 clones, roughly 91% seen once. Sequencing used peripheral blood. The source is a woman aged 45-65 years with COVID-19, enrolled during active disease.

This chain connects TRBV9 to TRBJ2-3; 11 nucleotides align to TRBD2. This CDR3 spans 17 amino acids. Germline CDR1 and CDR2: SGDLS and YYNGEE. V was clipped by 0 bases and J by 7 bases; unmatched bases: 10. Written as DNA, the CDR3 is TGTGCCAGCAGCGTAGGACATTCGACTAGCGGGGCCTATACGCAGTATTTT. Its protein is CASSVGHSTSGAYTQYF.

This clone has only a few counts. The chain employs TRBV4-1 and TRBJ1-6; D unresolved. The CDR3 totals 13 residues. Germline V gene lookup returns CDR1 MGHRA and CDR2 YSYEKL. The V and J ends lost 1 base and 9 bases respectively, with 7 bases between them. DNA of the CDR3: TGCGCCAGCAGCCAAGTAACGGGTTCACCCCTCCACTTT. Amino acid sequence: CASSQVTGSPLHF.

The J gene is TRBJ1-1, the V gene TRBV11-2; D is undetermined. The CDR3 has 15 residues. V gave up 3 bases and J gave up 1 base, with 12 bases separating them. Germline V gene data show CDR1 as SGHAT and CDR2 as FQNNGV. The CDR3 is CASSLSPGSNTEAFF. DNA of the CDR3: TGTGCCAGCAGCTTGAGTCCGGGATCGAACACTGAAGCTTTCTTT. Full variable domain (remainder filled in from reference TRBV11-2 and TRBJ1-1): EAGVAQSPRYKIIEKRQSVAFWCNPISGHATLYWYQQILGQGPKLLIQFQNNGVVDDSQLPKDRFSAERLKGVDSTLKIQPAKLEDSAVYLCASSLSPGSNTEAFFGQGTRLTVV.

The chain carries TRBV18 and TRBJ1-4, with TRBD1 matching 7 bases. The V and J ends lost 4 bases and 5 bases, in that order; junction bases with no gene match: 4. This CDR3 comprises 14 residues. The germline V gene has CDR1 KGHSH and CDR2 LQKENI. The CDR3 reads CASSQGQLNEKLFF. CDR3 DNA: TGTGCCAGCTCACAGGGACAGCTAAATGAAAAACTGTTTTTT.

The chain uses TRBV3-1 (or the pseudogene TRBV3-2) and TRBJ2-3, with 11 bases lining up with TRBD2. V dropped 4 bases and J dropped 3; count of bases not matched to a gene: 9. CDR1 is LGHDT and CDR2 is YNNKEL in the germline V gene (reference sequence). The CDR3 runs 17 residues. This CDR3 is CASSPLGTSGFTDTQYF. The CDR3 DNA reads TGTGCCAGCAGCCCCTTGGGGACTAGCGGATTTACAGATACGCAGTATTTT.

This rearrangement joins TRBV4-1 to TRBJ1-3, with TRBD1 matching 7 bases. The CDR3 contains 15 residues. With V trimmed by 5 bases and J by 1 base, 5 bases remained unmatched. Germline CDR1 reads MGHRA; CDR2 reads YSYEKL. The CDR3, as DNA: TGCGCCAGCAGCATTCGACAGGGATCTGGAAACACCATATATTTT. Protein product: CASSIRQGSGNTIYF.

This rearrangement joins TRBV19 to TRBJ1-5; 8 positions match TRBD1. CDR1 LNHDA and CDR2 SQIVND come from the germline V gene (reference sequence). The CDR3 has 15 amino acids. The V gene end was trimmed by 5 bases and the J gene end by 6 bases; junction bases not matched to a gene: 9. CDR3 sequence (DNA): TGTGCCAGTAGTGCCTTAACAGGGGGTCGTCAGCCCCAGCATTTT. Translation: CASSALTGGRQPQHF.

The chain employs TRBV9 and TRBJ1-1, with D maybe TRBD1 (6 bases). In germline, CDR1 is SGDLS, CDR2 YYNGEE. V lost 4 bases, J lost 3 bases, and 10 bases lay in between. The CDR3 runs 13 residues. As DNA, the CDR3 is TGTGCCAGCAGCCTTCAGGGGTACACTGAAGCTTTCTTT. Translated: CASSLQGYTEAFF.

The chain recombines TRBV11-1 with TRBJ1-2; D is uncertain. CDR3 size: 13 residues. The V and J ends lost 3 bases and 4 bases respectively, with 9 bases between them. CDR1 and CDR2 (germline): SGHAT, FQDESV (reference sequence). CDR3 DNA sequence: TGTGCCAGCAGCTTTAGAGTTGGCTATGGCTACACCTTC. Residues: CASSFRVGYGYTF.

This chain links TRBV27 with TRBJ2-7; D is perhaps TRBD2 (5 bases). V gave up 2 bases and J gave up 2 bases, with 10 bases separating them. The germline gives CDR1 MNHEY, CDR2 SMNVEV (reference sequence). The CDR3 extends over 14 amino acids. The CDR3 DNA sequence: TGTGCCAGCAGTTTAAGAGGGATCCCCTACGAGCAGTACTTC. Its protein is CASSLRGIPYEQYF.

The chain combines TRBV30 with TRBJ2-7; 7 bases are shared with TRBD1. V lost 0 bases, J lost 4 bases, and 6 bases stayed unmatched. Germline CDR1 is GTSNPN and CDR2 is SVGIG (reference sequence). The CDR3 has 14 amino acids. CDR3 coding DNA: TGTGCCTGGAGTGTATGGCTGACAGGGTACGAGCAGTACTTC. It specifies CAWSVWLTGYEQYF. Based on the CDR3 plus reference TRBV30 and TRBJ2-7, the full variable domain is SQTIHQWPATLVQPVGSPLSLECTVEGTSNPNLYWYRQAAGRGLQLLFYSVGIGQISSEVPQNLSASRPQDRQFILSSKKLLLSDSGFYLCAWSVWLTGYEQYFGPGTRLTVT.

This clone was seen once. This chain joins TRBV9 and TRBJ1-1, with no clear D. The CDR3 is 14 residues long. Germline-derived CDR1 and CDR2 are SGDLS and YYNGEE. The V end lost 1 base, the J end lost 1 base, and 8 bases lay between the germline ends. The CDR3 reads CASSVNPGNTEAFF. CDR3 nucleotide sequence: TGTGCCAGCAGCGTAAATCCGGGGAACACTGAAGCTTTCTTT. The complete variable domain, with remaining parts taken from reference TRBV9 and TRBJ1-1, reads DSGVTQTPKHLITATGQRVTLRCSPRSGDLSVYWYQQSLDQGLQFLIQYYNGEERAKGNILERFSAQQFPDLHSELNLSSLELGDSALYFCASSVNPGNTEAFFGQGTRLTVV.

Of note for this clone: At the DNA level, this CDR3 is encoded by other sequences in the same sample as well. The rearrangement uses TRBV27 and TRBJ1-1; D is possibly TRBD1 (5 bases). V dropped 3 bases and J dropped 0 bases, with 5 bases sitting between them. The CDR3 totals 13 residues. Germline V CDR1 and CDR2: MNHEY, SMNVEV (reference sequence). CDR3 nucleotide sequence: TGTGCCAGCAGTTTGGGGCTGAACACTGAAGCTTTCTTT. It yields the protein CASSLGLNTEAFF.

Comments on this clone: The sample carries other DNA sequences with the same CDR3. V gene TRBV12-3 or TRBV12-4 combines with J gene TRBJ2-7, with D unclear. This CDR3 has 12 amino acids. Trimming shortened V by 6 bases and J by 3 bases, and 9 bases separated the two germline ends. DNA of the CDR3: TGTGCCAGCAGCCGTGGGCTCTACGAGCAGTACTTC. It codes for CASSRGLYEQYF.

This chain links TRBV10-3 with TRBJ2-7; maybe TRBD2 (6 bases). Germline V gene lookup returns CDR1 ENHRY and CDR2 SYGVKD. Trimming took off 6 bases at V and 1 base at J, with 16 bases between the two ends. This CDR3 has 15 amino acids. CDR3 DNA: TGTGCCATCAGCGACCTGTGGAGGGATTCCTACGAGCAGTACTTC. Translated: CAISDLWRDSYEQYF.

The rearrangement joins TRBV27 to TRBJ2-7; the D gene is possibly TRBD2 (6 bases). This CDR3 is 15 amino acids long. The germline V gene has CDR1 MNHEY and CDR2 SMNVEV (reference sequence). The V and J ends lost 2 bases and 0 bases respectively, with 11 bases between them. DNA for the CDR3: TGTGCCAGCAGTTTAACGGGGGTAAGCTCCTACGAGCAGTACTTC. It is translated as CASSLTGVSSYEQYF.

This clone has just a few counts. In DNA form, the CDR3 reads TGCGCCAGCAGCTTCATTGTTAGCGGGGACACTGAAGCTTTCTTT. Encoded protein: CASSFIVSGDTEAFF. The rearrangement joins TRBV5-1 to TRBJ1-1; unclear D gene. This CDR3 comprises 15 residues. The germline V gene encodes CDR1 SGHRS and CDR2 YFSETQ. Trimming pared 2 bases from V and 3 bases from J, leaving 14 bases between.

J is TRBJ2-6 and V is TRBV7-3, with TRBD2 matching 10 bases. The CDR3 length is 19 residues. V lost 5 bases to trimming and J lost 2 bases; unmatched junction nucleotides: 12. Germline V gives CDR1 SGHTA, CDR2 FQGTGA. In DNA form, the CDR3 reads TGTGCCAGCAGCAATCGCCCTACAGCGGGGGGGCCTGGGGCCAACGTCCTGACTTTC. Amino acid sequence: CASSNRPTAGGPGANVLTF.

The chain joins TRBV5-6 to TRBJ1-2, with D unclear. The V end was cut by 6 bases, the J end by 6 bases, with 15 bases between. The CDR3 runs 13 residues. CDR1 is SGHDT and CDR2 is YYEEEE in the germline V gene. The CDR3 DNA is TGTGCCAGCACGGCGGCGGAGGACCATGGCTACACCTTC. Its protein is CASTAAEDHGYTF.

The chain carries TRBV10-2 and TRBJ2-2; a possible D gene is TRBD2 (5 bases). Trimming removed 8 bases from V and 8 bases from J, with 12 bases in between. Germline V gives CDR1 WSHSY, CDR2 SAAADI. The CDR3 consists of 12 residues. CDR3 coding DNA: TGCGCCAGCGGACTGGGTCCTGGGGAGCTGTTTTTT. As protein: CASGLGPGELFF.

The genes are TRBV27 and TRBJ2-7; 9 nucleotides match TRBD1. Germline CDR1 is MNHEY and CDR2 is SMNVEV (reference sequence). V was pared by 5 bases and J by 6 bases, with 8 bases of the junction left unmatched. The CDR3 is 14 residues long. CDR3 DNA sequence: TGTGCCAGCAGTCTAGGACAGGGGATGGGCGAGCAGTACTTC. Its protein is CASSLGQGMGEQYF.

This chain links TRBV6-1 with TRBJ2-7; TRBD1 matches 10 bases. The V gene's germline CDR1 is MNHNS and CDR2 SASEGT. This CDR3 has 15 residues. Trimming removed 2 bases from V and 5 bases from J; junction bases left unmatched: 6. The CDR3 bases are TGTGCCAGCAGTGAACTCGGGACAGGGGCGCACGAGCAGTACTTC. Its translation is CASSELGTGAHEQYF.